This TCR beta chain was captured in a study of blood T cells in healthy people across ages. The CDR3 consists of 15 residues. Germline-derived CDR1 and CDR2 are KGHSH and LQKENI. The V end was cut by 2 bases, the J end by 2 bases, with 10 bases between. The authors ran a second PCR of 7 to 11 cycles using a sample-barcoded 5' primer and a J-beta primer mix. Using its own MiXCR run on the 5' RACE reads, TCRdb lists one record per CDR3 protein. There are about 2 million distinct CDR3 sequences in the sample; around 50% occur only once, and more than 2% lies in the top ten. The rearrangement links TRBV18 to TRBJ1-5; D unclear. The sequencing input was blood. This receptor was identified in a woman between 40 and 55 years old in good health. CDR3 bases: TGTGCCAGCTCACCAACGGGTGAACGCAATCAGCCCCAGCATTTT. Protein sequence: CASSPTGERNQPQHF.